This TCR beta chain was sequenced for a study of molecular identifiers for immune sequencing clone quantification. At the level of the study: RNA, taken in replicates from around 20,000 or 100,000 naive CD8 cells, was split five ways, with four sequenced.

Study-wide findings and caveats: Should identical TCR molecules share a barcode, the sizes of highly expanded clones could be underestimated.

Previously described methods and listed TCR primers were used for bulk TCR libraries. TCRdb independently ran MiXCR on the PCR reads; one entry per CDR3 protein. This sample has a few hundred thousand distinct CDR3 sequences, with under 25% found just once. Sorting recovered naive CD8 T cells on a CD8+CD4-CCR7+CD45RA+ profile. CDR1 is ENHRY and CDR2 is SYGVKD in the germline V gene. Between the trimmed V and J ends, which lost 4 bases and 2 bases, there was a span of 6 bases. This CDR3 has 12 amino acids. In regard to this clonotype: Antigen specificity is unknown.

This rearrangement joins TRBV10-3 to TRBJ2-7; no firm D call. The clonotype was recovered from a human donor in good health. Some libraries in this study had Jurkat cell RNA spiked in. Sequenced material: naive CD8+ T cells from blood, with Jurkat cell RNA spiked in. Subset reported: FACS-sorted CD8+CD4-CCR7+CD45RA+ naive T cells. The CDR3: CAISGPAYEQYF. The CDR3 DNA follows: TGTGCCATCAGTGGCCCTGCCTACGAGCAGTACTTC.